This T cell receptor (beta chain) was sequenced during a study of vaccination and CD4 T cells after COVID-19. Study context: Two of the convalescents were Hispanic, and convalescents were six males and four females. Each individual in the study obtained two doses of BNT162b2 or mRNA-1273 vaccine.

A note on this clonotype: Its specificity is unknown.

The Oncomine TCR Beta short-read assay was applied to DNA of cultured CD4+ T cells. Each CDR3 protein gets one entry after TCRdb re-called the PCR reads with MiXCR. Of 15,000 to 20,000 distinct CDR3 sequences listed, more than 45% are singletons. This sample's treatment: approximately nine-day PBMC culture with coronavirus spike peptide pools or control peptides (ViraFEST assay). The sequence derives from a human donor who had recovered from COVID-19. The input for sequencing was CD4+ T cells from blood, cultured in vitro, taken before SARS-CoV-2 vaccination.

CDR3 in amino acids: CASSLGHSAGLSIEAFF. For the CDR3, the DNA is TGTGCCAGCAGCTTAGGACACTCGGCGGGTTTGAGCATTGAAGCTTTCTTT. This chain uses TRBV7-8 with TRBJ1-1; D uncertain. V lost 1 base and J lost 7, with 22 bases in between. The CDR3 length is 17 residues. Looked up from germline, CDR1 is SGHVS and CDR2 is FQNEAQ.